These 20 T cell receptor beta chains originate from one sample sequenced in a study of T cells in Graves' hyperthyroidism and ophthalmopathy. Using RNA transcripts as the source, TCR beta CDR3 regions were amplified. During a first-round RT-PCR of the TCR CDR3, the HTBI primer set was used. TCRdb passed the multiplex PCR reads through MiXCR, listing each CDR3 protein once. Of some 490,000 distinct CDR3 sequences in the sample, roughly 23% were seen once. The material sequenced was blood. These receptors all come from a woman in her 70s with Graves' ophthalmopathy.

This clonotype showed up many times. The chain uses TRBV6-1 and TRBJ1-2, with TRBD1 matching over 9 bases. Trimming cost V 8 bases and J 3 bases; bases outside gene matches: 7. There are 14 residues in the CDR3. Per the germline V gene, CDR1 is MNHNS and CDR2 is SASEGT. The CDR3 DNA is TGTGCCAGCGCCTACAGGGGGCAGGACTATGGCTACACCTTC. Its protein is CASAYRGQDYGYTF.

V gene TRBV6-1 combines with J gene TRBJ2-2, with 8 nucleotides matching TRBD1. In germline, CDR1 is MNHNS, CDR2 SASEGT. CDR3 size: 18 residues. After removal of 7 bases from V and 4 bases from J, the junction contained 17 bases not matched to a gene. The CDR3 loop is CASIRRDRRILPTGELFF. The CDR3 DNA reads TGTGCCAGCATCCGCCGGGACAGGAGAATCCTTCCCACCGGGGAGCTGTTTTTT.

This clonotype was seen a handful of times. This sequence joins TRBV20-1 and TRBJ2-1; 9 bases map to TRBD2. From germline, CDR1 is DFQATT and CDR2 SNEGSKA (reference sequence). This CDR3 contains 14 residues. V dropped 0 bases and J dropped 14; count of bases not matched to a gene: 11. The CDR3 bases are TGCAGTGCTAGAGATCAGGGTAGCGGGAGCACGGAGTTCTTC. It codes for CSARDQGSGSTEFF.

The CDR3: CASSLQVDLPPLHF. The CDR3 DNA follows: TGTGCCAGCAGCCTCCAGGTAGACTTACCACCCCTCCACTTT. The chain has TRBV9 and TRBJ1-6; D is unclear. The CDR3 loop spans 14 amino acids. The ends were cut back, 4 bases at V and 11 bases at J, with 16 bases in the middle. Germline V gene data show CDR1 as SGDLS and CDR2 as YYNGEE.

This clonotype has a handful of counts. The CDR3: CASSLRDRPNQPQHF. DNA for the CDR3: TGTGCCAGCAGCTTAAGGGACAGGCCGAATCAGCCCCAGCATTTT. The rearrangement links TRBV7-2 to TRBJ1-5; TRBD1 agrees at 8 bases. The CDR3 consists of 15 residues. Trimming cost V 2 bases and J 4 bases; bases outside gene matches: 4. CDR1 SGHTA and CDR2 FQGNSA come from the germline V gene.

The gene calls are TRBV5-1 and TRBJ1-4; the D gene is possibly TRBD1 (6 bases). In germline, CDR1 is SGHRS, CDR2 YFSETQ. The ends were cut back, 0 bases at V and 8 bases at J, with 20 bases in the middle. The CDR3 has 17 residues. The CDR3 DNA sequence: TGCGCCAGCAGCTTGGCCGAGGACAGCGTAGAGTACGAAAAACTGTTTTTT. Its protein product is CASSLAEDSVEYEKLFF.

This clonotype turned up a few times. V is TRBV12-3 or TRBV12-4 and J is TRBJ1-1; D gene ambiguous. V lost 1 base, J lost 8 bases, and 8 bases lay in between. The CDR3 contains 12 residues. Here the CDR3 DNA reads TGTGCCAGCAGTTTAGTGGCAGCCGAAGCTTTCTTT. Translating it yields CASSLVAAEAFF.

J is TRBJ1-1 and V is TRBV19; 7 nucleotides align to TRBD1. There are 15 residues in the CDR3. Germline CDR1 LNHDA, CDR2 SQIVND (reference sequence). V was pared by 5 bases and J by 4 bases, with 10 bases of the junction left unmatched. The CDR3 nucleotides read TGTGCCAGTAGTCGACCCGACAGGGACCTCACTGAAGCTTTCTTT. Translated, it gives CASSRPDRDLTEAFF. Using reference TRBV19 and TRBJ1-1 for the parts outside the CDR3, the full variable domain is DGGITQSPKYLFRKEGQNVTLSCEQNLNHDAMYWYRQDPGQGLRLIYYSQIVNDFQKGDIAEGYSVSREKKESFPLTVTSAQKNPTAFYLCASSRPDRDLTEAFFGQGTRLTVV.

The CDR3 DNA reads TGTGCCAGCAGCGTAGACCCACCAGGTGGCATCGGCACTGAAGCTTTCTTT. It encodes CASSVDPPGGIGTEAFF. The chain combines TRBV9 with TRBJ1-1, with no clear D. This CDR3 has 17 amino acids. Trimming removed 0 bases at V and 4 bases at J, with 19 bases between. Germline CDR1 is SGDLS and CDR2 is YYNGEE.

This clonotype has a handful of counts. This rearrangement joins TRBV11-1 to TRBJ2-2; D gene unclear. The CDR3 runs 16 residues. Trimming shortened V by 0 bases and J by 4 bases, and 12 bases separated the two germline ends. The germline CDR1 and CDR2 sequences are SGHAT and FQDESV (reference sequence). The CDR3 DNA follows: TGTGCCAGCAGCTTAGCCGCACCAAGATTCACCGGGGAGCTGTTTTTT. Amino acid sequence: CASSLAAPRFTGELFF.

This clonotype appeared many times. The chain's CDR3 is CASNTDGLNTEAFF. CDR3 nucleotides: TGTGCCAGCAACACGGACGGCTTGAACACTGAAGCTTTCTTT. The rearrangement joins TRBV27 to TRBJ1-1; no clear D. The germline CDR1 and CDR2 sequences are MNHEY and SMNVEV (reference sequence). The CDR3 contains 14 residues. Trimming shortened V by 7 bases and J by 0 bases, and 12 bases separated the two germline ends.

This clonotype was detected a few times. V and J are TRBV6-5 and TRBJ2-7, with no clear D. This CDR3 comprises 12 residues. Trimming left V 2 bases short and J 2 bases short, with 4 bases between. In germline, CDR1 is MNHEY, CDR2 SVGAGI. CDR3 sequence (DNA): TGTGCCAGCAGTTACGACCCCTACGAGCAGTACTTC. Its protein is CASSYDPYEQYF.

The J gene is TRBJ2-3, the V gene TRBV10-3, with D hard to call. CDR3 length: 14 amino acids. Germline V gives CDR1 ENHRY, CDR2 SYGVKD. V lost 6 bases and J lost 3, with 13 bases in between. CDR3 protein: CAIRPTIETDTQYF. DNA of the CDR3: TGTGCCATCAGGCCGACAATTGAGACAGATACGCAGTATTTT.

This clonotype was seen at least ten times. The chain links TRBV28 to TRBJ2-5, with TRBD1 identical over 10 bases. Germline-derived CDR1 and CDR2 are MDHEN and SYDVKM. CDR3 length: 15 amino acids. V was clipped by 4 bases and J by 5 bases; unmatched bases: 7. CDR3 loop: CASSSIRTGGETQYF. In DNA form, the CDR3 reads TGTGCCAGCAGTTCGATTCGGACAGGGGGTGAGACCCAGTACTTC.

The chain uses TRBV3-1 and TRBJ1-2, with TRBD1 as a possible D gene (5 bases). Trimming took 2 bases from V and 0 from J, leaving 10 bases between them. The CDR3 totals 15 residues. CDR1 and CDR2 (germline): LGHDT, YNNKEL (reference sequence). The CDR3 reads CASSQRQKANYGYTF. The DNA of the CDR3 is TGTGCCAGCAGCCAACGACAGAAGGCTAACTATGGCTACACCTTC.

V gene TRBV28 combines with J gene TRBJ2-7; possibly TRBD1 for D (6 bases). CDR3 length equals 13 residues. Trimming removed 7 bases from V and 2 bases from J, with 12 bases in between. Germline values: CDR1 MDHEN, CDR2 SYDVKM. The CDR3 here is CASTVGTTYEQYF. The CDR3 DNA sequence: TGTGCCAGCACCGTGGGGACAACCTACGAGCAGTACTTC.

In its sample, this clonotype was seen a few times. CDR3 sequence (DNA): TGTGCCAGCAGCCTTTCCCCCCGCGGGAGAGGGAGCACAGATACGCAGTATTTT. This codes for CASSLSPRGRGSTDTQYF. V usage is TRBV3-1 and J usage is TRBJ2-3; TRBD2 matches at 7 bases. CDR3 length: 18 amino acids. Per the germline V gene, CDR1 is LGHDT and CDR2 is YNNKEL (reference sequence). J was trimmed by 0 bases and V by 4 bases; bases with no gene match: 13.

The sample holds many counts of this clonotype. The chain uses TRBV7-2 and TRBJ2-7; weak D call: TRBD1 (5 bases). Germline assignment: CDR1 SGHTA and CDR2 FQGNSA. Trimming stripped 0 bases from V and 3 bases from J, with 12 bases between. The CDR3 is made up of 15 amino acids. The CDR3 spells CASSLAAAGYYEQYF. The CDR3 DNA is TGTGCCAGCAGCTTAGCGGCGGCAGGGTACTACGAGCAGTACTTC.

A remark on this clonotype: This may be a read error, as it is one base from a much larger clone. Here the CDR3 omits its conserved ending phenylalanine or tryptophan, so a read error is the likely source. This sequence joins TRBV12-3 or TRBV12-4 and TRBJ2-1; D ambiguous. V lost 7 bases and J lost 4, with 17 bases in between. This CDR3 is built from 15 residues. CDR3 sequence reads: CASTLGGSGYNEQFL. The DNA of the CDR3 is TGTGCCAGCACCTTGGGTGGAAGTGGGTACAATGAGCAGTTCCTC.

The chain carries TRBV10-1 and TRBJ2-1; D is unresolved. The CDR3 runs to 11 residues. The germline V gene encodes CDR1 WNHNN and CDR2 SYGVQD (reference sequence). Trimming removed 4 bases at V and 14 bases at J, with 12 bases between. CDR3 sequence (DNA): TGCGCCAGCAGTGGGCAGCCCAAGGAGTTCTTC. Its translation is CASSGQPKEFF.